This T cell receptor (beta chain) was recorded in a study of cytomegalovirus exposure and HLA in healthy donors. This clone has more than one count but fewer than ten. Use of 60 Vbeta and 13 Jbeta primers characterized the PCR. Clones were sequenced by immunoSEQ multiplex PCR, and TCRdb holds only the in-frame ones, with some missing. The sample lists approximately 200,000 clones; 65% to 85% were seen once. Germline V lookup: CDR1 MRHNA, CDR2 SNTAGT. The CDR3 is 14 residues long. V shed 2 bases and J shed 5 bases, with 12 bases lying between them. The clonotype comes from a woman aged 25 to 39 in good health and CMV-seropositive. This chain uses TRBV6-4 with TRBJ1-2; D is possibly TRBD1 (5 bases). Specimen: PBMCs. CDR3: CASSDGASLYGYTF. The CDR3, as DNA: TGTGCCAGCAGTGACGGGGCCAGCCTTTATGGCTACACCTTC.